Detailed here is one T cell receptor beta chain. Trimming took off 2 bases at V and 8 bases at J, with 6 bases between the two ends. Germline values: CDR1 MNHNS, CDR2 SASEGT. The CDR3 runs 12 residues. The time point is: pre-treatment sample, taken before nivolumab and TIL therapy. Sequencing used immunoSEQ v3. Using immunoSEQ multiplex PCR, the repertoire was profiled, and TCRdb retains in-frame clones only, with some absent. The data show 45,000 to 75,000 clones, roughly 66% seen once. The record originates from a study of TIL therapy for anti-PD-1-resistant metastatic lung cancer. Study in general: Progressing patients received lymphodepletion, expanded TIL infusion and IL-2. Median tumor mutation burden was 1.5 mutations per megabase.

The specimen comprised blood, sampled at baseline. The clonotype was recovered from a person aged 25-79 years with non-small cell lung cancer. The J gene is TRBJ1-4, the V gene TRBV6-1, with D hard to call. CDR3 residues: CASSEFREKLFF. The DNA for the CDR3 is TGTGCCAGCAGTGAATTCAGGGAAAAACTGTTTTTT.